Below are 19 T cell receptor beta chains sequenced from a single sample in a study of CD8+ T cells in alopecia areata (dated 2018 in TCRdb). Library preparation employed the immunoSEQ multiplex PCR assay. To provide template for TCR sequencing, every sample had RNA extracted and reverse transcribed into cDNA. The table comes from immuneACCESS by way of TCRdb, which keeps in-frame sequences with V and J called. Part of the clones is missing from these tables; in studies checked, under half for an unresolved V gene and the rest for unknown reasons. The sample table shows about 140,000 clones, and around 50% are seen once. The ten largest clonotypes hold around a sixth of the sample. This specimen's time point label, interpreted: about 4 weeks on oral tofacitinib. The treatment or condition label for this specimen denotes: oral pan-JAK inhibitor, 5-10 mg twice daily. The starting material was CD8+ T cells sorted from blood, obtained at week 4, from a patient treated with tofacitinib. The receptor source for this set is a human donor with alopecia areata.

This sequence joins TRBV4-1 and TRBJ2-7; 7 positions agree with TRBD1. There are 15 residues in the CDR3. Germline CDR1 is MGHRA and CDR2 is YSYEKL. The V gene end was trimmed by 3 bases and the J gene end by 4 bases; junction bases not matched to a gene: 9. The chain's CDR3 is CASSHLDRARYEQYF. DNA for the CDR3: TGCGCCAGCAGCCACCTTGACAGGGCTCGGTACGAGCAGTACTTC.

V is TRBV30 and J is TRBJ2-3; D is perhaps TRBD2 (7 bases). This CDR3 region has 14 residues. Per the germline V gene, CDR1 is GTSNPN and CDR2 is SVGIG (reference sequence). Trimming shortened V by 0 bases and J by 4 bases, and 11 bases separated the two germline ends. The CDR3 DNA reads TGTGCCTGGAGTGTAGTGGGGGGGCCAGATACGCAGTATTTT. Translating it yields CAWSVVGGPDTQYF.

The rearrangement links TRBV25-1 to TRBJ1-1; D is ambiguous. Trimming cost V 1 base and J 2 bases, with 11 bases left between them. The CDR3 has 15 residues. CDR1 MGHDK and CDR2 SYGVNS come from the germline V gene. The CDR3 sequence: CASSEFGERNTEAFF. Written as DNA, the CDR3 is TGTGCCAGCAGTGAATTCGGGGAGAGAAACACTGAAGCTTTCTTT.

A single count supports this clone. The chain has TRBV30 and TRBJ2-5; D is unclear. V gave up 4 bases and J gave up 1 base, with 7 bases separating them. Germline values: CDR1 GTSNPN, CDR2 SVGIG (reference sequence). CDR3 length equals 12 residues. CDR3 nucleotides: TGTGCCTGGATGCTCTCCCAAGAGACCCAGTACTTC. Its protein is CAWMLSQETQYF.

V is TRBV27 and J is TRBJ2-1; D perhaps matches TRBD2 (6 bases). The CDR3 has 17 residues. The germline V gene encodes CDR1 MNHEY and CDR2 SMNVEV (reference sequence). V lost 6 bases and J 6 bases, leaving 24 bases between the germline ends. CDR3 DNA: TGTGCCAGCAGCCCTGGTGCGGGACTGGGTTCCGGCAATGAGCAGTTCTTC. Protein product: CASSPGAGLGSGNEQFF.

This sequence joins TRBV7-9 and TRBJ1-2; D call uncertain. Trimming cost V 1 base and J 6 bases, with 6 bases left between them. The CDR3 covers 12 residues. Germline lookup yields CDR1 SEHNR and CDR2 FQNEAQ (reference sequence). The CDR3 loop reads CASSLGGDGYTF. CDR3 coding DNA: TGTGCCAGCAGCTTAGGCGGGGATGGCTACACCTTC.

This chain connects TRBV29-1 to TRBJ2-5; D gene ambiguous. The CDR3 is 11 residues long. With 7 bases removed from V and 6 bases from J, the gap between germline ends came to 12 bases. Germline V gene lookup returns CDR1 SQVTM and CDR2 ANQGSEA. This CDR3 reads CSGLVLQTQYF. For the CDR3, the DNA is TGCAGCGGTCTCGTCCTACAGACCCAGTACTTC.

The rearrangement uses TRBV13 and TRBJ1-2; D possibly corresponds to TRBD1 (5 bases). The CDR3 extends over 16 amino acids. Trimming removed 2 bases from V and 3 bases from J, with 16 bases in between. Germline V gene data show CDR1 as PRHDT and CDR2 as FYEKMQ (reference sequence). CDR3 in amino acids: CASSLFRDQDDYGYTF. CDR3 sequence (DNA): TGTGCCAGCAGCTTATTCCGGGACCAGGACGACTATGGCTACACCTTC.

The J gene is TRBJ2-1, the V gene TRBV7-9; the D is unclear. Germline assignment: CDR1 SEHNR and CDR2 FQNEAQ (reference sequence). The V and J ends lost 3 bases and 7 bases respectively, with 4 bases between them. The CDR3 has 11 residues. The CDR3, as DNA: TGTGCCAGCAGCTTTTCTAATGAGCAGTTCTTC. As protein: CASSFSNEQFF.

Note on this clone: The sample contains more than one DNA sequence encoding this CDR3. The V call is TRBV6-5, the J call TRBJ2-7; D is unresolved. From germline, CDR1 is MNHEY and CDR2 SVGAGI. V dropped 0 bases and J dropped 0 bases, with 6 bases sitting between them. CDR3 length: 14 residues. The CDR3 sequence is CASSYSGSSYEQYF. The CDR3 DNA reads TGTGCCAGCAGTTACTCGGGCAGCTCCTACGAGCAGTACTTC.

V gene TRBV27 combines with J gene TRBJ2-7, with 11 bases lining up with TRBD2. Germline V gene data show CDR1 as MNHEY and CDR2 as SMNVEV (reference sequence). The CDR3 extends over 16 amino acids. With 4 bases clipped from V and 0 bases from J, the junction kept 5 bases outside the gene matches. CDR3 in amino acids: CASSSGLAEISYEQYF. For the CDR3, the DNA is TGTGCCAGCAGTTCGGGACTAGCGGAGATCTCCTACGAGCAGTACTTC.

The chain couples TRBV5-1 to TRBJ1-6; unclear D gene. V dropped 3 bases and J dropped 4 bases, with 8 bases sitting between them. Germline CDR1 is SGHRS and CDR2 is YFSETQ. This CDR3 is 14 amino acids long. CDR3 loop: CASSSGRYNSPLHF. CDR3 bases: TGCGCCAGCAGCTCTGGACGGTATAATTCACCCCTCCACTTT.

This clone has just a few counts. The J gene is TRBJ1-3, the V gene TRBV5-1; D unresolved. CDR1 and CDR2 from the germline V gene are SGHRS and YFSETQ. The CDR3 is made up of 15 amino acids. V lost 4 bases, J lost 4 bases, and 15 bases lay in between. CDR3 sequence (DNA): TGCGCCAGCAGCCCGGGGAGTTCGGGCGGAAACACCATATATTTT. Protein product: CASSPGSSGGNTIYF.

This clone showed up just a few times. The chain carries TRBV6-5 and TRBJ1-2; perhaps TRBD1 as D (5 bases). This CDR3 spans 13 amino acids. Germline assignment: CDR1 MNHEY and CDR2 SVGAGI. Trimming stripped 0 bases from V and 8 bases from J, with 10 bases between. CDR3 DNA sequence: TGTGCCAGCAGTTACTCCGAGGGACTCGGCTACACCTTC. It translates to CASSYSEGLGYTF.

The chain uses TRBV15 and TRBJ1-1; D is ambiguous. The CDR3 has 14 residues. Trimming took 5 bases from V and 5 from J, leaving 15 bases between them. Germline lookup yields CDR1 LNHNV and CDR2 YYDKDF (reference sequence). CDR3 residues: CATSVERRRTEAFF. The CDR3, as DNA: TGTGCCACCAGCGTAGAACGGAGGAGAACTGAAGCTTTCTTT.

The chain employs TRBV30 and TRBJ1-2; no definite D call. The CDR3 has 12 residues. V was clipped by 0 bases and J by 6 bases, with 8 bases between them. From germline, CDR1 is GTSNPN and CDR2 SVGIG (reference sequence). The DNA of the CDR3 is TGTGCCTGGAGTGTACGCGTAAATGGCTACACCTTC. This codes for CAWSVRVNGYTF. Variable domain in full (rest from reference TRBV30 and TRBJ1-2): SQTIHQWPATLVQPVGSPLSLECTVEGTSNPNLYWYRQAAGRGLQLLFYSVGIGQISSEVPQNLSASRPQDRQFILSSKKLLLSDSGFYLCAWSVRVNGYTFGSGTRLTVV.

This sequence joins TRBV2 and TRBJ2-1; D is possibly TRBD2 (5 bases). The CDR3 is 15 residues long. CDR1 SNHLY and CDR2 FYNNEI come from the germline V gene. Trimming cost V 5 bases and J 0 bases, with 11 bases left between them. CDR3 sequence (DNA): TGTGCCAGCAGTCAACTAGAGAGCTCCTACAATGAGCAGTTCTTC. Protein product: CASSQLESSYNEQFF.

V and J are TRBV4-3 and TRBJ2-3, with a possible D match to TRBD1 (5 bases). This CDR3 contains 15 residues. The V gene's germline CDR1 is LGHNA and CDR2 YSLEER. Trimming took off 3 bases at V and 2 bases at J, with 12 bases between the two ends. The CDR3 loop reads CASSHIDSLTDTQYF. Written as DNA, the CDR3 is TGCGCCAGCAGCCATATTGACAGCCTCACAGATACGCAGTATTTT.

This clone was found once. The chain combines TRBV5-6 with TRBJ2-7; D is possibly TRBD1 or TRBD2 (5 bases each). V shed 0 bases and J shed 3 bases, with 10 bases lying between them. This CDR3 is 14 amino acids long. The germline V gene encodes CDR1 SGHDT and CDR2 YYEEEE. CDR3 sequence (DNA): TGTGCCAGCAGCTTGGGGGGGAACCTCTACGAGCAGTACTTC. It translates to CASSLGGNLYEQYF.